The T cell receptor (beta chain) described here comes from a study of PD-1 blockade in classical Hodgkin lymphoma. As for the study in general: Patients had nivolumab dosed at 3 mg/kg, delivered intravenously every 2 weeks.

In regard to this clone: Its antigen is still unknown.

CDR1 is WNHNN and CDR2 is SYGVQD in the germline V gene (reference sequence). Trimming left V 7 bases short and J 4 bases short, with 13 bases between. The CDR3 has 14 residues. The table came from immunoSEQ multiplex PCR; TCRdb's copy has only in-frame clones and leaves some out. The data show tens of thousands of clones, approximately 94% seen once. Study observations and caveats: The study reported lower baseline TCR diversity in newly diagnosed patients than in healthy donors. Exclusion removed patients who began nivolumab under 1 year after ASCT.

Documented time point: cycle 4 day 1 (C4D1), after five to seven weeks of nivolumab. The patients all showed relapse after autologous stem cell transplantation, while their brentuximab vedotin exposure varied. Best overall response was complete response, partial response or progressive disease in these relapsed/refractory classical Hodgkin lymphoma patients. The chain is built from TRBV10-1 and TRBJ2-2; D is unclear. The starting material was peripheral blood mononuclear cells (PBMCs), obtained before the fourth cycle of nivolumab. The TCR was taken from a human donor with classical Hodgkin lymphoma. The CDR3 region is CASNRKLSTGELFF. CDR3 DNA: TGCGCCAGCAATCGAAAACTGTCCACCGGGGAGCTGTTTTTT.